These T cell receptor beta chains were read from a single sample in a study of blood T cell repertoires in COVID-19. Measured with immunoSEQ multiplex PCR; TCRdb has only the in-frame clones, and not every one. In the table there are 300,000 to 350,000 clones, 80% to 95% of which are singletons. Sample: peripheral blood. These receptors were taken from a woman between 25 and 40 years old with COVID-19, enrolled during active disease. Both conserved end residues are part of each CDR3. A D gene is named only where the DNA matches it firmly. Some rows have no size entry. The others give once, few or many, or a class for an expanded clone.

j_gene: TRBJ2-1; v_gene: TRBV5-1; abundance: NA; d_gene: TRBD2; CDR3aa: CASSFLSGGGNEQFF; CDR3nt: TGCGCCAGCAGCTTTCTGTCGGGAGGGGGTAATGAGCAGTTCTTC
j_gene: TRBJ2-2; v_gene: TRBV10-2; abundance: NA; d_gene: NA; CDR3aa: CASSEAVWSGGELFF; CDR3nt: TGCGCCAGCAGTGAGGCCGTTTGGAGTGGCGGGGAGCTGTTTTTT
j_gene: TRBJ2-7; v_gene: TRBV7-6; abundance: NA; d_gene: TRBD1; CDR3aa: CASSRQGGGEQYF; CDR3nt: TGTGCCAGCAGCCGACAGGGTGGTGGCGAGCAGTACTTC
j_gene: TRBJ1-2; v_gene: TRBV29-1; abundance: NA; d_gene: NA; CDR3aa: CSVVGAEQNYGYTF; CDR3nt: TGCAGCGTAGTAGGAGCAGAACAAAACTATGGTTACACCTTC
j_gene: TRBJ2-1; v_gene: TRBV28; abundance: NA; d_gene: NA; CDR3aa: CASSLRVGGPKSSYNEQFF; CDR3nt: TGTGCCAGCAGTTTACGGGTGGGGGGGCCCAAGAGCTCCTACAATGAGCAGTTCTTC
j_gene: TRBJ2-1; v_gene: TRBV5-1; abundance: NA; d_gene: TRBD2; CDR3aa: CASSWTSGNYNEQFF; CDR3nt: TGCGCCAGCAGCTGGACTAGCGGGAATTACAATGAGCAGTTCTTC
j_gene: TRBJ2-7; v_gene: TRBV5-1; abundance: NA; d_gene: NA; CDR3aa: CASSPPARYEQYF; CDR3nt: TGCGCCAGCAGCCCCCCCGCGCGTTACGAGCAGTACTTC
j_gene: TRBJ2-7; v_gene: TRBV12-3/TRBV12-4; abundance: few; d_gene: NA; CDR3aa: CASSQAGEQYF; CDR3nt: TGTGCCAGCAGTCAGGCAGGGGAGCAGTACTTC
j_gene: TRBJ1-1; v_gene: TRBV6-6; abundance: NA; d_gene: NA; CDR3aa: CASSLGVNTEAFF; CDR3nt: TGTGCCAGCAGTTTAGGAGTGAACACTGAAGCTTTCTTT
j_gene: TRBJ2-4; v_gene: TRBV2; abundance: NA; d_gene: NA; CDR3aa: CASSGSVPVPSGQYF; CDR3nt: TGTGCCAGCAGTGGATCAGTCCCGGTCCCTTCGGGTCAGTACTTC
j_gene: TRBJ1-6; v_gene: TRBV4-3; abundance: once; d_gene: NA; CDR3aa: CASSHQNSPLHF; CDR3nt: TGCGCCAGCAGCCATCAAAATTCACCCCTCCACTTT
j_gene: TRBJ2-3; v_gene: TRBV6-4; abundance: NA; d_gene: TRBD1; CDR3aa: CASSDGQATDTQYF; CDR3nt: TGTGCCAGCAGTGACGGACAGGCCACAGATACGCAGTATTTT
j_gene: TRBJ1-1; v_gene: TRBV27; abundance: NA; d_gene: NA; CDR3aa: CASSLSRGVTEAFF; CDR3nt: TGTGCCAGCAGTTTGTCCAGGGGTGTCACTGAAGCTTTCTTT
j_gene: TRBJ2-1; v_gene: TRBV30; abundance: NA; d_gene: TRBD2; CDR3aa: CAWSRGLAGGPQFF; CDR3nt: TGTGCCTGGAGCAGGGGACTAGCGGGAGGGCCTCAGTTCTTC
j_gene: TRBJ2-7; v_gene: TRBV6-5; abundance: NA; d_gene: NA; CDR3aa: CASSFYTGQREQYF; CDR3nt: TGTGCCAGCAGTTTCTACACCGGACAGCGCGAGCAGTACTTC
j_gene: TRBJ1-3; v_gene: TRBV7-9; abundance: NA; d_gene: NA; CDR3aa: CASSLGAGSFSGNTIYF; CDR3nt: TGTGCCAGCAGCTTAGGGGCGGGGAGTTTCTCTGGAAACACCATATATTTT
j_gene: TRBJ2-7; v_gene: TRBV28; abundance: NA; d_gene: NA; CDR3aa: CASSKTGPYEQYF; CDR3nt: TGTGCCAGCAGTAAGACAGGACCCTACGAGCAGTACTTC
j_gene: TRBJ2-5; v_gene: TRBV6-5; abundance: NA; d_gene: NA; CDR3aa: CASSNIAGLRETQYF; CDR3nt: TGTGCCAGCAGCAATATCGCGGGGCTACGGGAGACCCAGTACTTC
j_gene: TRBJ2-1; v_gene: TRBV3-1/TRBV3-2; abundance: NA; d_gene: NA; CDR3aa: CASSRTGDEQFF; CDR3nt: TGTGCCAGCAGCCGTACCGGGGATGAGCAGTTCTTC
j_gene: TRBJ2-7; v_gene: TRBV4-3; abundance: NA; d_gene: TRBD2; CDR3aa: CASSQALVAGRTYEQYF; CDR3nt: TGCGCCAGCAGCCAAGCCCTTGTAGCGGGGAGGACCTACGAGCAGTACTTC
j_gene: TRBJ1-2; v_gene: TRBV29-1; abundance: NA; d_gene: NA; CDR3aa: CSVVPETNYGYTF; CDR3nt: TGCAGCGTTGTCCCCGAGACTAACTATGGCTACACCTTC
j_gene: TRBJ2-7; v_gene: TRBV5-5; abundance: NA; d_gene: NA; CDR3aa: CASSLGSYPYHEQYF; CDR3nt: TGTGCCAGCAGCTTGGGCAGTTACCCGTATCACGAGCAGTACTTC
j_gene: TRBJ1-5; v_gene: TRBV19; abundance: NA; d_gene: TRBD1; CDR3aa: CASSTKTGNSNQPQHF; CDR3nt: TGTGCCAGTAGTACCAAGACAGGGAACTCCAATCAGCCCCAGCATTTT
j_gene: TRBJ1-1; v_gene: TRBV4-1; abundance: NA; d_gene: NA; CDR3aa: CASSRLSGTEAFF; CDR3nt: TGCGCCAGCAGCCGGTTGTCCGGGACAGAAGCTTTCTTT
j_gene: TRBJ2-1; v_gene: TRBV5-1; abundance: NA; d_gene: NA; CDR3aa: CASSPLGGINEQFF; CDR3nt: TGCGCCAGCAGCCCCCTAGGCGGGATAAATGAGCAGTTCTTC
j_gene: TRBJ1-5; v_gene: TRBV28; abundance: NA; d_gene: TRBD1; CDR3aa: CASSRRQGAGNQPQHF; CDR3nt: TGTGCCAGCAGTCGAAGGCAGGGGGCAGGCAATCAGCCCCAGCATTTT